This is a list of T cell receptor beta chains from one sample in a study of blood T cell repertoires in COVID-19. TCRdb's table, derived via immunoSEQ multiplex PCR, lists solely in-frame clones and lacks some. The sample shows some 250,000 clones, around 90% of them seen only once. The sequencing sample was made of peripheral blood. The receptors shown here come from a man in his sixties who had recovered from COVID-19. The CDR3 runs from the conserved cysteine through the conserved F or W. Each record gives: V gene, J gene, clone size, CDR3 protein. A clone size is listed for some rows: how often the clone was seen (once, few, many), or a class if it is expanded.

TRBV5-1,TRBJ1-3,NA,CASSLEAQASGNTIYF
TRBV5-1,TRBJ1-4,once,CASSMLPQGGREKLFF
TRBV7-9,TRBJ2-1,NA,CASSLGSGSTSYNEQFF
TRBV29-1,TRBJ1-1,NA,CSVEGAAGANTEAFF
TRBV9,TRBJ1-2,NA,CASSVLDRDYGYTF
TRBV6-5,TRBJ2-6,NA,CASSDGGGGANVLTF
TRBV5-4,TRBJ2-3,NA,CASSQRSAVTDTQYF
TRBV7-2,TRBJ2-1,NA,CASSPSGGWNEQFF
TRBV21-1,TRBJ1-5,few,CASSKEARHSNQPQHF
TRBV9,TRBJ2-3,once,CASSARDTQYF
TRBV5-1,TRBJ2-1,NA,CASSPTGQYPYNEQFF
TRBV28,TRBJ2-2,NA,CASSLLYGQGSGGELFF
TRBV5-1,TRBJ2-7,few,CASSLAGGSGGGTYEQYF
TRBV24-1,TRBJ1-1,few,CATSGQGARTAFF
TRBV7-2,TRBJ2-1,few,CASSLVRGGPEFF
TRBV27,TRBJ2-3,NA,CASSPAGRVWEGDTQYF
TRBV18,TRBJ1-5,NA,CASSTGRRDNQPQHF
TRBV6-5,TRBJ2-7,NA,CASRGLTGRAFEQYF
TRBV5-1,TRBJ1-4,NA,CASSLAKGASEKLFF
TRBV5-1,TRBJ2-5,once,CASSTAPTGGVETQYF